What follows is one T cell receptor beta chain and its context. V was trimmed by 2 bases and J by 2 bases, leaving 10 bases between them. Germline CDR1 MNHEY, CDR2 SVGAGI. This CDR3 has 14 amino acids. The data stem from a study of T cells in tuberculosis. About the research overall: The T cells targeted glucose monomycolate, a mycobacterial lipid, via CD1B. A South African cohort included IGRA-negative adolescents, latently infected IGRA-positive adolescents and adults with active tuberculosis.

Data came from immunoSEQ multiplex PCR; TCRdb stores just in-frame clones and leaves some out. The sample holds more than 9,000 clones, roughly 93% seen once. V is TRBV6-5 and J is TRBJ2-7; D may be TRBD1 (5 bases). The sequenced sample consisted of PBMCs. The receptor comes from an adult with tuberculosis. The CDR3 DNA is TGTGCCAGCAGTTACCAGTGGGGCCCCTACGAGCAGTACTTC. This codes for CASSYQWGPYEQYF.